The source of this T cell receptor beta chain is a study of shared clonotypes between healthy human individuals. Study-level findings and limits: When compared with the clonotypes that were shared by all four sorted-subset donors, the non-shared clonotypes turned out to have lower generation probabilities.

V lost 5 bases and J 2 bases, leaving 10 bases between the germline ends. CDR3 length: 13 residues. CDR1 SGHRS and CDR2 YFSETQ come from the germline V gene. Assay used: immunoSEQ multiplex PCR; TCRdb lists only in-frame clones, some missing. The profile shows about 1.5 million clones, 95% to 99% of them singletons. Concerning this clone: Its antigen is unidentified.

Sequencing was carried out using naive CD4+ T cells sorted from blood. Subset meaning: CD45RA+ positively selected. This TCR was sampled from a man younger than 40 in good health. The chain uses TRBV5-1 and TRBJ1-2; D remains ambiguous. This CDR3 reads CASRADENYGYTF. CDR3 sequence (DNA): TGCGCCAGCAGGGCAGACGAAAACTATGGCTACACCTTC.